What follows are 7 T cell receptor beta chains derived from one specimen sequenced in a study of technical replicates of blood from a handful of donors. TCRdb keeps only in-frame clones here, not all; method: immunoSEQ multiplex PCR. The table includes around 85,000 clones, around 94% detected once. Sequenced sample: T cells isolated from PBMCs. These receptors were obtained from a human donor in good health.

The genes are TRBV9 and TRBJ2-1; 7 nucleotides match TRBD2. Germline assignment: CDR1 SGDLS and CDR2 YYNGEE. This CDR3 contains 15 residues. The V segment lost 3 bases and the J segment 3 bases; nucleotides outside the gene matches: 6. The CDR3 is CASSASGLDYNEQFF. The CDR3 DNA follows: TGTGCCAGCAGCGCTAGCGGATTAGACTACAATGAGCAGTTCTTC.

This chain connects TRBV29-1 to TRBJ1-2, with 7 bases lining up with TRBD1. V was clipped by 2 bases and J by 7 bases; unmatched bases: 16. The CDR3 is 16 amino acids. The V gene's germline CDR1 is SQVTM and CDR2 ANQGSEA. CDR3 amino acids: CSVEFEGRGLFGGYTF. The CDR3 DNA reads TGCAGCGTTGAATTTGAGGGCAGGGGGTTATTCGGTGGCTACACCTTC.

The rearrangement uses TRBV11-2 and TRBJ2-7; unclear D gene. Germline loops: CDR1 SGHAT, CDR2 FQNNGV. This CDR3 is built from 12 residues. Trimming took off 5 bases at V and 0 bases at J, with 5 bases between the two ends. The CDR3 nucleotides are TGTGCCAGCAGCCATAGCTCCTACGAGCAGTACTTC. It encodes CASSHSSYEQYF.

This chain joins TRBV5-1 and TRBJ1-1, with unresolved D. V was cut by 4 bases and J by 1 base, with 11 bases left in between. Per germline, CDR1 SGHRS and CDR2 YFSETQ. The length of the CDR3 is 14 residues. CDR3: CASSPEPGNTEAFF. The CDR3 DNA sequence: TGCGCCAGCAGCCCGGAACCGGGGAACACTGAAGCTTTCTTT.

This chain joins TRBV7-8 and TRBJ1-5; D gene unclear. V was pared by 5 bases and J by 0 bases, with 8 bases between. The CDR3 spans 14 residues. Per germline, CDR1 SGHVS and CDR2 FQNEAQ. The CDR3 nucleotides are TGTGCCAGCAGCCCAATTTTTAGCAATCAGCCCCAGCATTTT. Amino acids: CASSPIFSNQPQHF.

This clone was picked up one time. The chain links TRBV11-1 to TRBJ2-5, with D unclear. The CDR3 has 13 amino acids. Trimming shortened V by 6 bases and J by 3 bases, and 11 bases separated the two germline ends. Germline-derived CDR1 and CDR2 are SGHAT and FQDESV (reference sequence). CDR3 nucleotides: TGTGCCAGCAGTCACGCCCTAGAAGAGACCCAGTACTTC. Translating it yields CASSHALEETQYF.

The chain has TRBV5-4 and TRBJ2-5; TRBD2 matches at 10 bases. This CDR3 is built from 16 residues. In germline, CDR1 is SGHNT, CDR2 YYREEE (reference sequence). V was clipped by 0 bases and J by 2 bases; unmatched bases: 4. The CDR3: CASSLGQTSGQETQYF. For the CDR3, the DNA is TGTGCCAGCAGCTTGGGTCAGACTAGCGGGCAAGAGACCCAGTACTTC.